This is a list of T cell receptor beta chains from one sample in a study of metastatic and nonmetastatic thyroid tumors. TCRdb used MiXCR to call clones anew from the PCR reads. The sample contains 45,000 or so clones, under 20% of which appear only once. The sample taken for sequencing was blood. The receptor set was obtained from a female donor with papillary thyroid cancer or a benign thyroid nodule (not recorded which). Some clones in this sample may be carry-over from other donors' samples. Both conserved end residues are part of each CDR3. A D gene is named only where the DNA matches it firmly. Size is stated for part of the rows, as once, few or many counts, or as a class when the clone is expanded.

TRBD2	medium-sized	TRBV6-1	TRBJ2-3	CASSGTSGSQDTQYF	TGTGCCAGCAGTGGGACTAGCGGGAGCCAAGATACGCAGTATTTT
.	.	TRBV20-1	TRBJ1-4	CSARQGPTNEKLFF	TGCAGTGCTAGACAGGGACCCACTAATGAAAAACTGTTTTTT
TRBD1	many	TRBV6-1	TRBJ1-1	CASTSGQGSTEAFF	TGTGCCAGCACCTCCGGACAGGGGTCGACTGAAGCTTTCTTT
.	many	TRBV10-1	TRBJ2-4	CASSAQVANIQYF	TGCGCCAGCAGTGCCCAAGTAGCAAACATTCAGTACTTC
.	few	TRBV6-2/TRBV6-3	TRBJ1-2	CASSKRGPNYGYTF	TGTGCCAGCAGCAAAAGGGGACCGAACTATGGCTACACCTTC
.	.	TRBV28	TRBJ2-7	CASSHPSEQYF	TGTGCCAGCAGCCACCCGAGCGAGCAGTACTTC
.	.	TRBV20-1	TRBJ1-3	CSARDIQRVSGNTIYF	TGCAGTGCTAGAGATATTCAGAGGGTCTCTGGAAACACCATATATTTT
.	.	TRBV15	TRBJ2-3	CATSRGGASSTDTQYF	TGTGCCACCAGCAGAGGTGGTGCCTCTAGCACAGATACGCAGTATTTT
.	many	TRBV24-1	TRBJ2-1	CATSDSGGYNEQFF	TGTGCCACCAGTGATTCCGGAGGGTACAATGAGCAGTTCTTC
TRBD2	.	TRBV2	TRBJ2-7	CASRYGASGNFCEQYF	TGTGCCAGCAGGTACGGGGCTAGCGGAAATTTTTGCGAGCAGTACTTC
TRBD2	.	TRBV18	TRBJ2-7	CASSPISGRASLEQYF	TGTGCCAGCTCACCAATTAGCGGGAGAGCGTCTTTAGAGCAGTACTTC
.	few	TRBV6-1	TRBJ1-2	CASSLVLGIRNYGYTF	TGTGCCAGCAGTTTAGTTCTTGGGATTCGCAACTATGGCTACACCTTC
.	many	TRBV10-3	TRBJ2-7	CAITADPLYEQYF	TGTGCCATCACTGCGGACCCTCTCTACGAGCAGTACTTC
TRBD1	.	TRBV6-1	TRBJ2-7	CASTWDRGAYEQYF	TGTGCCAGCACCTGGGACAGGGGGGCCTACGAGCAGTACTTC
.	many	TRBV28	TRBJ2-3	CASSSPRHLSGNSTDTQYF	TGTGCCAGCAGTTCCCCCAGACACCTGAGCGGAAATAGCACAGATACGCAGTATTTT
.	many	TRBV12-3/TRBV12-4	TRBJ1-1	CASSKDSGPAFF	TGTGCCAGCAGTAAAGACAGCGGCCCCGCTTTCTTT
TRBD2	many	TRBV20-1	TRBJ2-1	CSASTTSGTGDEQFF	TGCAGTGCCTCTACGACTAGCGGGACGGGGGATGAGCAGTTCTTC
.	many	TRBV14	TRBJ2-1	CASSRIAESSYNEQFF	TGTGCCAGCAGCCGCATAGCGGAGAGCTCCTACAATGAGCAGTTCTTC
TRBD1	.	TRBV5-6	TRBJ1-4	CASSLSGGVHEKLFF	TGTGCCAGCAGCCTATCAGGGGGCGTTCATGAAAAACTGTTTTTT
TRBD1	many	TRBV28	TRBJ1-2	CASSPYQTGAIYGYTF	TGTGCCAGCAGTCCTTATCAGACAGGGGCAATCTATGGCTACACCTTC
.	many	TRBV6-2/TRBV6-3	TRBJ2-3	CASSYFTSFPDTQYF	TGTGCCAGCAGTTACTTTACTAGCTTCCCAGACACGCAGTATTTT
TRBD2	.	TRBV20-1	TRBJ2-3	CSARDLLAGNPSTDTQYF	TGCAGTGCTAGAGATTTACTAGCGGGGAACCCTAGCACAGATACGCAGTATTTT
.	.	TRBV30	TRBJ2-7	CAWSISYEQYF	TGTGCCTGGAGTATTTCCTACGAGCAGTACTTC
TRBD1	few	TRBV6-2/TRBV6-3	TRBJ2-7	CASSYTGGSYEQYF	TGTGCCAGCAGTTACACAGGGGGCTCCTACGAGCAGTACTTC
.	many	TRBV15	TRBJ1-4	CATSTQYVEKLFF	TGTGCCACCAGCACCCAGTACGTGGAAAAACTGTTTTTT
.	medium-sized	TRBV6-2/TRBV6-3	TRBJ2-1	CASRGLSRHNEQFF	TGTGCCAGCAGGGGACTCTCCCGCCACAATGAGCAGTTCTTC
TRBD1	many	TRBV15	TRBJ2-7	CATSAPTGDPCF	TGTGCCACCAGCGCCCCTACAGGGGACCCGTGCTTC
TRBD2	.	TRBV27	TRBJ2-2	CASSLAGGAGELFF	TGTGCCAGCAGTTTGGCGGGAGGGGCCGGGGAGCTGTTTTTT
TRBD1	.	TRBV5-1	TRBJ1-6	CASSLKGQDSSYNSPLHF	TGCGCCAGCAGCTTGAAAGGACAGGATAGCTCCTATAATTCACCCCTCCACTTT
TRBD1	many	TRBV29-1	TRBJ2-3	CSVKTGVADTQYF	TGCAGCGTAAAGACAGGGGTCGCAGATACGCAGTATTTT
.	few	TRBV11-1	TRBJ2-2	CASSPRVLNTGELFF	TGTGCCAGCAGCCCCAGGGTTTTAAACACCGGGGAGCTGTTTTTT
.	few	TRBV12-3/TRBV12-4	TRBJ1-2	CASSFRGKGGYTF	TGTGCCAGCAGTTTCAGAGGAAAAGGGGGCTACACCTTC
TRBD1	many	TRBV6-2/TRBV6-3	TRBJ2-7	CASSYRQGISYEQYF	TGTGCCAGCAGTTACCGACAGGGTATCTCCTACGAGCAGTACTTC
.	many	TRBV5-4	TRBJ1-2	CASSLDRVNNGYTF	TGTGCCAGCAGCTTGGACAGGGTCAACAATGGCTACACCTTC
.	few	TRBV12-3/TRBV12-4	TRBJ2-5	CASSTGQGGSETQYF	TGTGCCAGCAGCACCGGACAGGGAGGGTCGGAGACCCAGTACTTC
.	many	TRBV6-4	TRBJ1-1	CASRPGVGTEAFF	TGTGCCAGCAGGCCAGGGGTTGGGACTGAAGCTTTCTTT
TRBD2	many	TRBV7-2	TRBJ2-3	CASSTWTSGNTDTQYF	TGTGCCAGCAGCACGTGGACTAGCGGGAACACAGATACGCAGTATTTT
.	.	TRBV5-1	TRBJ2-2	CASSPYTGELHF	TGCGCCAGCAGCCCATACACCGGGGAGCTGCATTTT
.	many	TRBV20-1	TRBJ2-7	CSATFIRSSYEQYF	TGCAGTGCTACTTTTATTCGGAGCTCCTACGAGCAGTACTTC
TRBD2	.	TRBV6-4	TRBJ2-3	CATSASGSFPDTQYF	TGTGCCACCAGCGCTAGCGGGAGCTTCCCAGATACGCAGTATTTT
.	medium-sized	TRBV28	TRBJ2-7	CASSLLGAEQYF	TGTGCCAGCAGTTTATTAGGGGCCGAGCAGTACTTC
.	.	TRBV27	TRBJ2-7	CASKSTENYEQYF	TGTGCCAGCAAATCGACAGAGAACTACGAGCAGTACTTC
.	.	TRBV6-5	TRBJ1-2	CASSYLKEGGGYTF	TGTGCCAGCAGTTACCTCAAGGAGGGTGGTGGCTACACCTTC
.	many	TRBV3-1	TRBJ2-7	CASSYSYEQYF	TGTGCCAGCAGCTACTCCTACGAGCAGTACTTC
.	.	TRBV6-2/TRBV6-3	TRBJ2-2	CASSYFQGTGELFF	TGTGCCAGCAGTTACTTCCAGGGGACCGGGGAGCTGTTTTTT
.	many	TRBV20-1	TRBJ1-4	CSAPREKLFF	TGCAGTGCGCCCAGAGAAAAACTGTTTTTT
.	.	TRBV5-1	TRBJ2-1	CASSFKRVLTRDEQFF	TGCGCCAGCAGCTTCAAGCGGGTTCTAACCCGGGATGAGCAGTTCTTC
.	.	TRBV27	TRBJ1-6	CASSLYRNSPLHF	TGTGCCAGCAGTTTGTATAGAAATTCACCCCTCCACTTT
TRBD2	many	TRBV10-1	TRBJ2-1	CASSRTSGKNNEQFF	TGCGCCAGCAGCCGGACTAGCGGGAAGAACAATGAGCAGTTCTTC
.	many	TRBV7-2	TRBJ1-1	CASRWDIGNTEAFF	TGTGCCAGCAGGTGGGACATCGGGAACACTGAAGCTTTCTTT
TRBD1	few	TRBV4-2	TRBJ1-6	CASSQSVDRRLSSYNSPLHF	TGTGCCAGCAGCCAATCTGTGGACAGGAGGCTGAGCTCCTATAATTCACCCCTCCACTTT
.	.	TRBV6-1	TRBJ2-7	CASSSYGTDPYEQYF	TGTGCCAGCAGTTCTTACGGGACGGATCCCTACGAGCAGTACTTC
TRBD1	many	TRBV6-4	TRBJ2-3	CASSTGGEVTDTQYF	TGTGCCAGCAGTACAGGGGGCGAAGTCACAGATACGCAGTATTTT
TRBD2	medium-sized	TRBV6-1	TRBJ2-7	CASRTDSGSVGEQYF	TGTGCCAGCAGGACCGATAGCGGGAGCGTAGGTGAGCAGTACTTC
.	many	TRBV19	TRBJ2-6	CASSEFSEANVLTF	TGTGCCAGTAGTGAGTTCTCTGAGGCCAACGTCCTGACTTTC
.	many	TRBV6-1	TRBJ1-2	CASSDGTYGYTF	TGTGCCAGCAGTGATGGTACCTATGGCTACACCTTC
.	few	TRBV2	TRBJ1-5	CASTGKEVNQPQHF	TGTGCCAGCACCGGGAAAGAGGTCAATCAGCCCCAGCATTTT
.	many	TRBV24-1	TRBJ2-1	CATSGGLGEVMGQFF	TGTGCCACCAGTGGAGGCCTTGGTGAAGTTATGGGGCAGTTCTTC
.	.	TRBV19	TRBJ1-2	CASSMGLLYRYTF	TGTGCCAGTAGTATGGGACTTTTGTACCGCTACACCTTC
TRBD2	many	TRBV5-4	TRBJ2-3	CASSPDSGRAGDTQYF	TGTGCCAGCAGCCCGGATAGCGGGAGGGCCGGAGATACGCAGTATTTT